These T cell receptor beta chains were read from a single sample in a study of T cell responses to AZD1222 COVID-19 vaccine. Assay: immunoSEQ multiplex PCR; the TCRdb copy retains only in-frame clones and omits some. Seen here are more than 110,000 clones, 70% to 90% observed once, and the top ten hold nearly 3.5%. The specimen comprised peripheral blood, sampled on day 0 of AZD1222 vaccination. These TCRs come from an adult in good health. Each CDR3 is given with its conserved first and last residue. The order of the fields is clone size, V gene, D gene, J gene, CDR3 protein, CDR3 DNA. A D gene is named only where the DNA matches it firmly. Expanded clones get a size class; other rows say once, few or many, or leave the size out.

clone size: -; V gene: TRBV28; D gene: -; J gene: TRBJ2-1; CDR3 protein: CASSPPQKAGNEQFF; CDR3 DNA: TGTGCCAGCAGTCCCCCGCAAAAGGCGGGTAATGAGCAGTTCTTC
clone size: few; V gene: TRBV6-4; D gene: TRBD1; J gene: TRBJ1-2; CDR3 protein: CASSETNEGQAYTF; CDR3 DNA: TGTGCCAGCAGTGAGACAAACGAGGGACAGGCCTACACCTTC
clone size: -; V gene: TRBV27; D gene: TRBD1; J gene: TRBJ1-5; CDR3 protein: CASTPLTGTGVGQPQHF; CDR3 DNA: TGTGCCAGCACCCCCCTCACCGGGACAGGGGTGGGTCAGCCCCAGCATTTT
clone size: -; V gene: TRBV9; D gene: TRBD2; J gene: TRBJ2-5; CDR3 protein: CASSRTAAGGGLFETQYF; CDR3 DNA: TGTGCCAGCAGCCGAACGGCAGCGGGAGGAGGGTTATTTGAGACCCAGTACTTC
clone size: -; V gene: TRBV9; D gene: -; J gene: TRBJ2-7; CDR3 protein: CASSPGGPYEQYF; CDR3 DNA: TGTGCCAGCAGCCCCGGGGGGCCCTACGAGCAGTACTTC
clone size: few; V gene: TRBV28; D gene: -; J gene: TRBJ1-6; CDR3 protein: CASSMAGSSPLHF; CDR3 DNA: TGTGCCAGCAGCATGGCGGGGAGTTCGCCCCTCCACTTT
clone size: -; V gene: TRBV18; D gene: -; J gene: TRBJ1-4; CDR3 protein: CASSPLNIQTEKLFF; CDR3 DNA: TGTGCCAGCTCCCCGTTAAACATCCAGACCGAAAAACTGTTTTTT
clone size: -; V gene: TRBV30; D gene: -; J gene: TRBJ1-4; CDR3 protein: CAWSGGTNEKLFF; CDR3 DNA: TGTGCCTGGAGTGGGGGAACAAATGAAAAACTGTTTTTT
clone size: -; V gene: TRBV5-8; D gene: TRBD1; J gene: TRBJ1-1; CDR3 protein: CASSHGQGNDYSTEAFF; CDR3 DNA: TGTGCCAGCAGCCATGGACAGGGTAATGATTATTCGACTGAAGCTTTCTTT
clone size: -; V gene: TRBV7-9; D gene: -; J gene: TRBJ2-2; CDR3 protein: CASSLGVLFF; CDR3 DNA: TGTGCCAGCAGCCTTGGAGTGCTGTTTTTT
clone size: -; V gene: TRBV27; D gene: TRBD1; J gene: TRBJ2-3; CDR3 protein: CASSSGTGTTDTQYF; CDR3 DNA: TGTGCCAGCAGTTCCGGGACAGGGACCACAGATACGCAGTATTTT
clone size: -; V gene: TRBV19; D gene: TRBD1; J gene: TRBJ1-2; CDR3 protein: CASQYRGSNYGYTF; CDR3 DNA: TGTGCCAGCCAATACAGGGGGTCTAACTATGGCTACACCTTC
clone size: -; V gene: TRBV30; D gene: -; J gene: TRBJ1-5; CDR3 protein: CAWTLGPIASNQPQHF; CDR3 DNA: TGTGCCTGGACCCTCGGACCGATTGCGAGCAATCAGCCCCAGCATTTT
clone size: -; V gene: TRBV19; D gene: TRBD1; J gene: TRBJ1-5; CDR3 protein: CASSIQGAQPQHF; CDR3 DNA: TGTGCCAGTAGTATCCAGGGGGCACAGCCCCAGCATTTT
clone size: -; V gene: TRBV29-1; D gene: -; J gene: TRBJ1-4; CDR3 protein: CSVSGGYNEKLFF; CDR3 DNA: TGCAGCGTTTCCGGGGGTTATAATGAAAAACTGTTTTTT
clone size: -; V gene: TRBV7-2; D gene: -; J gene: TRBJ2-7; CDR3 protein: CASSYSEALEQYF; CDR3 DNA: TGTGCCAGCAGCTACAGTGAGGCCCTCGAGCAGTACTTC
clone size: -; V gene: TRBV7-2; D gene: TRBD1; J gene: TRBJ1-2; CDR3 protein: CASSRTGDLYGYTF; CDR3 DNA: TGTGCCAGCAGTCGGACAGGGGATTTATATGGCTACACCTTC
clone size: -; V gene: TRBV2; D gene: -; J gene: TRBJ1-5; CDR3 protein: CASSVNQPQHF; CDR3 DNA: TGTGCCAGCAGTGTCAATCAGCCCCAGCATTTT
clone size: -; V gene: TRBV4-1; D gene: -; J gene: TRBJ2-3; CDR3 protein: CASSPRGIDTQYF; CDR3 DNA: TGCGCCAGCAGCCCGCGGGGCATAGATACGCAGTATTTT
clone size: -; V gene: TRBV30; D gene: -; J gene: TRBJ2-7; CDR3 protein: CAWTGYSYEQYF; CDR3 DNA: TGTGCCTGGACCGGCTACTCCTACGAGCAGTACTTC
clone size: -; V gene: TRBV3-1/TRBV3-2; D gene: TRBD2; J gene: TRBJ2-7; CDR3 protein: CAIRSGTTHEQYF; CDR3 DNA: TGTGCCATTAGATCCGGGACTACCCATGAGCAGTACTTC
clone size: -; V gene: TRBV30; D gene: TRBD1; J gene: TRBJ1-1; CDR3 protein: CAWSLDRMNTEAFF; CDR3 DNA: TGTGCCTGGAGCCTGGACAGGATGAACACTGAAGCTTTCTTT
clone size: -; V gene: TRBV10-3; D gene: TRBD1; J gene: TRBJ1-2; CDR3 protein: CAISGGQGDYGYTF; CDR3 DNA: TGTGCCATCAGTGGAGGGCAGGGGGACTATGGCTACACCTTC
clone size: -; V gene: TRBV29-1; D gene: -; J gene: TRBJ2-3; CDR3 protein: CSVYTDTQYF; CDR3 DNA: TGCAGCGTTTACACAGATACGCAGTATTTT
clone size: -; V gene: TRBV7-2; D gene: TRBD1; J gene: TRBJ1-2; CDR3 protein: CASSFGRDRGFSGGYTF; CDR3 DNA: TGTGCCAGCAGCTTTGGCCGGGACAGGGGATTTTCTGGTGGCTACACCTTC
clone size: -; V gene: TRBV2; D gene: -; J gene: TRBJ1-4; CDR3 protein: CASSEVALIQEKLFF; CDR3 DNA: TGTGCCAGCAGTGAAGTAGCCTTGATTCAGGAAAAACTGTTTTTT
clone size: -; V gene: TRBV10-3; D gene: TRBD1; J gene: TRBJ1-6; CDR3 protein: CAISDPQGANSPLHF; CDR3 DNA: TGTGCCATCAGTGATCCACAGGGGGCCAATTCACCCCTCCACTTT
clone size: once; V gene: TRBV28; D gene: TRBD1; J gene: TRBJ1-2; CDR3 protein: CASSRQGHGYTF; CDR3 DNA: TGTGCCAGCAGCCGACAGGGGCACGGCTACACCTTC
clone size: -; V gene: TRBV5-1; D gene: TRBD1; J gene: TRBJ2-1; CDR3 protein: CATQEGTGVVGEQFF; CDR3 DNA: TGCGCCACCCAGGAGGGGACAGGGGTCGTTGGGGAGCAGTTCTTC
clone size: -; V gene: TRBV7-9; D gene: TRBD1; J gene: TRBJ2-2; CDR3 protein: CASSLPPGGNTGELFF; CDR3 DNA: TGTGCCAGCAGCTTACCCCCAGGGGGCAACACCGGGGAGCTGTTTTTT
clone size: -; V gene: TRBV19; D gene: TRBD2; J gene: TRBJ2-5; CDR3 protein: CASSSPKREKYQQETQYF; CDR3 DNA: TGTGCCAGTAGTAGTCCGAAGCGGGAGAAATACCAACAAGAGACCCAGTACTTC
clone size: once; V gene: TRBV4-3; D gene: -; J gene: TRBJ2-1; CDR3 protein: CASSQLTGYEQFF; CDR3 DNA: TGCGCCAGCAGCCAACTAACAGGGTATGAGCAGTTCTTC
clone size: -; V gene: TRBV11-2; D gene: -; J gene: TRBJ2-3; CDR3 protein: CASSPTYTQYF; CDR3 DNA: TGTGCCAGCAGCCCCACGTATACGCAGTATTTT
clone size: -; V gene: TRBV7-8; D gene: -; J gene: TRBJ2-5; CDR3 protein: CASSPRRQIQETQYF; CDR3 DNA: TGTGCCAGCAGCCCCCGGCGGCAGATCCAAGAGACCCAGTACTTC
clone size: -; V gene: TRBV20-1; D gene: -; J gene: TRBJ1-2; CDR3 protein: CSASRGQQTYGYTF; CDR3 DNA: TGCAGTGCTAGTAGAGGACAGCAGACCTATGGCTACACCTTC
clone size: -; V gene: TRBV29-1; D gene: -; J gene: TRBJ2-7; CDR3 protein: CSVRGTLSYEQYF; CDR3 DNA: TGCAGCGTCCGGGGCACCCTCTCCTACGAGCAGTACTTC
clone size: -; V gene: TRBV2; D gene: TRBD1; J gene: TRBJ1-1; CDR3 protein: CASRRQGRGTEAFF; CDR3 DNA: TGTGCCAGCAGGAGACAGGGAAGAGGGACTGAAGCTTTCTTT
clone size: -; V gene: TRBV4-3; D gene: -; J gene: TRBJ1-1; CDR3 protein: CASSQVPGGNTEAFF; CDR3 DNA: TGCGCCAGCAGCCAAGTGCCGGGGGGGAACACTGAAGCTTTCTTT
clone size: -; V gene: TRBV6-2/TRBV6-3; D gene: -; J gene: TRBJ2-2; CDR3 protein: CASSNTGELFF; CDR3 DNA: TGTGCCAGCAGTAACACCGGGGAGCTGTTTTTT
clone size: -; V gene: TRBV4-2; D gene: -; J gene: TRBJ1-1; CDR3 protein: CASSPLGRRTEAFF; CDR3 DNA: TGTGCCAGCAGCCCCTTGGGAAGGCGGACTGAAGCTTTCTTT
clone size: -; V gene: TRBV5-1; D gene: TRBD1; J gene: TRBJ2-1; CDR3 protein: CASRSGTAVHNEQFF; CDR3 DNA: TGCGCCAGCAGATCTGGGACAGCGGTTCATAATGAGCAGTTCTTC
clone size: -; V gene: TRBV27; D gene: -; J gene: TRBJ1-1; CDR3 protein: CASSLGHNTEAFF; CDR3 DNA: TGTGCCAGCAGTTTGGGACACAACACTGAAGCTTTCTTT
clone size: -; V gene: TRBV18; D gene: TRBD2; J gene: TRBJ2-7; CDR3 protein: CASSPRTSGYTYEQYF; CDR3 DNA: TGTGCCAGCTCACCACGGACTAGCGGGTATACCTACGAGCAGTACTTC
clone size: -; V gene: TRBV7-2; D gene: -; J gene: TRBJ2-3; CDR3 protein: CASSFPNTDTQYF; CDR3 DNA: TGTGCCAGCAGCTTCCCGAACACAGATACGCAGTATTTT
clone size: -; V gene: TRBV14; D gene: TRBD1; J gene: TRBJ1-1; CDR3 protein: CASSPTGGKTEAFF; CDR3 DNA: TGTGCCAGCAGTCCGACAGGGGGCAAGACTGAAGCTTTCTTT
clone size: -; V gene: TRBV15; D gene: -; J gene: TRBJ2-5; CDR3 protein: CATSRDVAKETQYF; CDR3 DNA: TGTGCCACCAGCAGAGATGTAGCGAAGGAGACCCAGTACTTC